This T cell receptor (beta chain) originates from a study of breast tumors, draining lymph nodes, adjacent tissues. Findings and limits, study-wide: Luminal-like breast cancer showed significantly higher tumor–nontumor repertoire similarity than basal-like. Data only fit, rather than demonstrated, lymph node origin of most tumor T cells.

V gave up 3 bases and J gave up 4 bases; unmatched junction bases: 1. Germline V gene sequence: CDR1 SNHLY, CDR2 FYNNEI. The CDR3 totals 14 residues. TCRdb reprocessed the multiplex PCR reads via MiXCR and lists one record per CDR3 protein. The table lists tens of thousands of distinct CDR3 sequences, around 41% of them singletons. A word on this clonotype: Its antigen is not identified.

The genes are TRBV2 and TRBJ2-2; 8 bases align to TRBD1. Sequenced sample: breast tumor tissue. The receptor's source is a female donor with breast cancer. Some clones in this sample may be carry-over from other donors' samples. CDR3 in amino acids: CASSDRGRTGELFF. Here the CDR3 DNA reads TGTGCCAGCAGTGACAGGGGGCGCACCGGGGAGCTGTTTTTT.